This T cell receptor (beta chain) was found in a study of blood T cells in healthy people across ages. This clonotype was seen a handful of times. What it binds is unknown. For the second PCR, which ran for about 7 to 12 cycles, a sample-barcoded 5' primer and a J-beta primer mix were used. MiXCR, run by TCRdb on the 5' RACE reads, gives a single entry per CDR3 protein. Here the sample spans 700,000 to 950,000 distinct CDR3 sequences, around 46% being singletons. Isolation per sample recovered at least 7 million PBMCs. RNA extraction gave at least 5.5 micrograms of total RNA per sample. V was clipped by 0 bases and J by 6 bases; unmatched bases: 4. CDR1 is SGHDT and CDR2 is YYEEEE in the germline V gene. There are 14 residues in the CDR3. Study conclusions and caveats: Age advanced and TCR beta diversity per million T cells fell, roughly linearly.

The chain recombines TRBV5-6 with TRBJ2-7; 9 bases are a match to TRBD2. Source material: blood. This TCR was recovered from a woman aged 55-69 years in good health. CDR3 loop: CASSLGWTSVEQYF. In DNA, the CDR3 is TGTGCCAGCAGCTTGGGGTGGACTAGCGTCGAGCAGTACTTC.